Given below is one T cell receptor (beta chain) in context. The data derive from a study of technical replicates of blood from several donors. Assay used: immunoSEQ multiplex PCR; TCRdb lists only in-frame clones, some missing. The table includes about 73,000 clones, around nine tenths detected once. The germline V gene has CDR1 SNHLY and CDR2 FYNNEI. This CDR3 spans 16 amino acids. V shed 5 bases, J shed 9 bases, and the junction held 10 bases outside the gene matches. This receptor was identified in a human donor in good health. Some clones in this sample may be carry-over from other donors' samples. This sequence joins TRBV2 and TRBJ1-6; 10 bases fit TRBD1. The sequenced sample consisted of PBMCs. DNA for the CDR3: TGTGCCAGCAGTAAGACAGGGGGCTCGCCTAGTTCACCCCTCCACTTT. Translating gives CASSKTGGSPSSPLHF.